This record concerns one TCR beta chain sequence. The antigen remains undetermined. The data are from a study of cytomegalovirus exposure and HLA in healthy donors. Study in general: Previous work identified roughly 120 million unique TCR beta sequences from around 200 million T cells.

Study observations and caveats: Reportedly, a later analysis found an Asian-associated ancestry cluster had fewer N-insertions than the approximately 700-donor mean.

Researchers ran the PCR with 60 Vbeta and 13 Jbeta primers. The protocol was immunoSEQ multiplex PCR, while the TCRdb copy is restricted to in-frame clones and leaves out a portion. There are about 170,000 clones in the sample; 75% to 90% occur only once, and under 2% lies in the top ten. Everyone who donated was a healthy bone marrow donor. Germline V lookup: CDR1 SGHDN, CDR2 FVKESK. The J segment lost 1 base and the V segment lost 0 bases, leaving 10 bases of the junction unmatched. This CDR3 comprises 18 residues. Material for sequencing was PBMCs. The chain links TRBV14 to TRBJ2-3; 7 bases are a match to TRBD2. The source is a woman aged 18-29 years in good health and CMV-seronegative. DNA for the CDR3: TGTGCCAGCAGCCAAGATGGTTGGGCTAGCGGACGCACAGATACGCAGTATTTT. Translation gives CASSQDGWASGRTDTQYF.